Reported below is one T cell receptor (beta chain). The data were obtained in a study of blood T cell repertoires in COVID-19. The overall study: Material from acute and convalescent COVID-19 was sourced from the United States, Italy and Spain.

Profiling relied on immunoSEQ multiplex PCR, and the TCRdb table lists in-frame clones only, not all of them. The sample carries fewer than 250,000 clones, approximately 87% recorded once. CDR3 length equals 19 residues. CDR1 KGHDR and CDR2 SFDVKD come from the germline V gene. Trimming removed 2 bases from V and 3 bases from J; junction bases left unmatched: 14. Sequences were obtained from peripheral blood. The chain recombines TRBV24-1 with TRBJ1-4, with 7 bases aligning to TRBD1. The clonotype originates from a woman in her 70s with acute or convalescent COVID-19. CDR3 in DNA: TGTGCCACCAGTGATTCTCTAGACAGGGAGGCCTCGTCTAATGAAAAACTGTTTTTT. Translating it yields CATSDSLDREASSNEKLFF.